The 24 T cell receptor beta chains below come from one sample, sequenced in a study of cytomegalovirus exposure and HLA in healthy donors. This table comes from immunoSEQ multiplex PCR, and its TCRdb copy is limited to in-frame clones, with some not included. The sample has fewer than 120,000 clones; more than 70% are singletons. The sample was PBMCs. The receptors were gathered from a woman in her late teens or twenties in good health and CMV-seronegative.

The chain employs TRBV27 and TRBJ2-1; the match to TRBD2 covers 13 bases. V gave up 6 bases and J gave up 8 bases; unmatched junction bases: 7. CDR1 and CDR2 from the germline V gene are MNHEY and SMNVEV (reference sequence). The CDR3 has 15 residues. CDR3 sequence reads: CASRTGLAGVHEQFF. The CDR3 DNA follows: TGTGCCAGCAGGACCGGACTAGCGGGAGTGCATGAGCAGTTCTTC.

The gene calls are TRBV27 and TRBJ2-7, with 8 bases aligning to TRBD1. The CDR3 has 17 residues. In germline, CDR1 is MNHEY, CDR2 SMNVEV (reference sequence). The V gene end was trimmed by 5 bases and the J gene end by 4 bases; junction bases not matched to a gene: 16. This CDR3 is CASSARVFPGQGYEQYF. The CDR3 nucleotides read TGTGCCAGCAGTGCTAGGGTGTTTCCAGGACAGGGTTACGAGCAGTACTTC.

The rearrangement links TRBV30 to TRBJ1-4; maybe TRBD1 (6 bases). Germline loops: CDR1 GTSNPN, CDR2 SVGIG (reference sequence). This CDR3 has 15 amino acids. V lost 0 bases to trimming and J lost 7 bases, with 15 bases between them. CDR3 amino acids: CAWSVVRPRGEKLFF. DNA for the CDR3: TGTGCCTGGAGTGTAGTCAGGCCCAGGGGTGAAAAACTGTTTTTT.

In nucleotides, the CDR3 is TGCGCCAGCGGGCCTGGGGGGATCACCGGGGAGCTGTTTTTT. This translates into CASGPGGITGELFF. This chain joins TRBV10-1 and TRBJ2-2; a possible D gene is TRBD2 (6 bases). V lost 8 bases to trimming and J lost 4 bases, with 14 bases between them. Germline lookup yields CDR1 WNHNN and CDR2 SYGVQD (reference sequence). The CDR3 runs 14 residues.

This chain uses TRBV7-3 with TRBJ2-6; D is undetermined. With 6 bases removed from V and 2 bases from J, the gap between germline ends came to 11 bases. Per germline, CDR1 SGHTA and CDR2 FQGTGA. The CDR3 runs 15 residues. DNA of the CDR3: TGTGCCAGCAGTTCTCGAGTCGCTGGGGCCAACGTCCTGACTTTC. It specifies CASSSRVAGANVLTF.

The chain combines TRBV18 with TRBJ1-4; D is perhaps TRBD1 (5 bases). Germline V CDR1 and CDR2: KGHSH, LQKENI. V was cut by 2 bases and J by 0 bases, with 7 bases left in between. This CDR3 spans 15 amino acids. As DNA, the CDR3 is TGTGCCAGCTCACCAAGGGGTGCAACTAATGAAAAACTGTTTTTT. It specifies CASSPRGATNEKLFF.

This clone has just a few counts. The V gene is TRBV15, the J gene TRBJ1-6, with a tentative D call TRBD1 (6 bases). The germline V and J ends were trimmed by 0 bases and 7 bases, with 7 bases remaining between them. The CDR3 is 14 residues long. Looked up from germline, CDR1 is LNHNV and CDR2 is YYDKDF (reference sequence). CDR3 DNA sequence: TGTGCCACCAGCAGAGAGGGGGCCAATTCACCCCTCCACTTT. This translates into CATSREGANSPLHF.

The rearrangement uses TRBV9 and TRBJ2-1; the D gene is possibly TRBD2 (6 bases). The ends were cut back, 2 bases at V and 0 bases at J, with 21 bases in the middle. This CDR3 has 19 amino acids. CDR1 is SGDLS and CDR2 is YYNGEE in the germline V gene. The CDR3 protein is CASSVAAGLKASSYNEQFF. DNA for the CDR3: TGTGCCAGCAGCGTTGCGGCGGGATTGAAAGCCAGCTCCTACAATGAGCAGTTCTTC.

In DNA form, the CDR3 reads TGCGCCAGCAGCCAAGATAGGGGAAATGCGCAGTATTTT. Its protein product is CASSQDRGNAQYF. V is TRBV4-3 and J is TRBJ2-3, with D possibly TRBD1 on 5 matching bases. V shed 0 bases and J shed 10 bases, with 11 bases lying between them. CDR1 is LGHNA, CDR2 YSLEER, per germline. This CDR3 comprises 13 residues.

The V gene is TRBV5-4, the J gene TRBJ2-3; 8 bases are shared with TRBD2. The CDR3 extends over 15 amino acids. The ends lost 5 bases at V and 9 bases at J; junction bases unmatched: 14. Per germline, CDR1 SGHNT and CDR2 YYREEE (reference sequence). CDR3 region: CASSIYSGRGATQYF. CDR3 DNA sequence: TGTGCCAGCAGTATTTACAGCGGGAGAGGGGCGACGCAGTATTTT.

The chain recombines TRBV10-2 with TRBJ2-7; perhaps TRBD1 as D (5 bases). The CDR3 loop spans 11 amino acids. CDR1 WSHSY and CDR2 SAAADI come from the germline V gene. The germline V and J ends were trimmed by 5 bases and 3 bases, with 5 bases remaining between them. The CDR3 coding sequence is TGCGCCAGCAGTAGGGGCTACGAGCAGTACTTC. Protein: CASSRGYEQYF.

The chain is built from TRBV7-9 and TRBJ1-5; a possible D gene is TRBD1 (5 bases). The CDR3 consists of 14 residues. Trimming left V 4 bases short and J 9 bases short, with 16 bases between. Per the germline V gene, CDR1 is SEHNR and CDR2 is FQNEAQ (reference sequence). CDR3 DNA: TGTGCCAGCAGCTCGGACATAATCACTTCGCCCCAGCATTTT. Residues: CASSSDIITSPQHF.

A note on this clone: One junction end does not reproduce the germline sequence, and a read error may be involved. The chain joins TRBV27 to TRBJ2-2; 9 positions agree with TRBD2. In germline, CDR1 is MNHEY, CDR2 SMNVEV (reference sequence). The CDR3 totals 15 residues. CDR3 protein: CASGLAGVSAGELFF. CDR3 sequence (DNA): TGTGCCAGCGGTTTAGCGGGAGTTTCCGCCGGGGAGCTGTTTTTT.

This clone was seen a handful of times. The rearrangement links TRBV7-9 to TRBJ1-4, with TRBD1 as a possible D gene (6 bases). V was clipped by 1 base and J by 7 bases, with 16 bases between them. CDR3 length: 16 residues. CDR1 SEHNR and CDR2 FQNEAQ come from the germline V gene (reference sequence). CDR3 sequence: CASSLGGAGAFEKLFF. The CDR3 DNA reads as TGTGCCAGCAGCTTAGGTGGTGCAGGGGCGTTTGAAAAACTGTTTTTT.

The chain carries TRBV28 and TRBJ2-5, with a tentative D call TRBD1 (7 bases). Trimming took 0 bases from V and 2 from J, leaving 19 bases between them. Germline assignment: CDR1 MDHEN and CDR2 SYDVKM. The CDR3 totals 18 residues. DNA of the CDR3: TGTGCCAGCAGTTTATGGAGGAGGGGGCAGAGGGAACAAGAGACCCAGTACTTC. Protein: CASSLWRRGQREQETQYF.

The V and J genes are TRBV11-3 and TRBJ2-3; D ambiguous. Germline values: CDR1 SGHNT, CDR2 YENEEA. Deletions cut 0 bases from V and 2 bases from J, with 9 bases between. This CDR3 comprises 15 residues. As DNA, the CDR3 is TGTGCCAGCAGCTTAGAGGGCCAGTACACAGATACGCAGTATTTT. Protein: CASSLEGQYTDTQYF.

The CDR3 is CASSPRVGLDYF. The CDR3 DNA is TGTGCCAGCAGCCCGCGTGTAGGACTGGATTATTTT. The V gene is TRBV7-2, the J gene TRBJ2-3, with D perhaps matching TRBD2 (5 bases). The CDR3 loop spans 12 amino acids. V was pared by 5 bases and J by 15 bases, with 18 bases between. Germline assignment: CDR1 SGHTA and CDR2 FQGNSA.

V and J are TRBV18 and TRBJ2-7; a possible D gene is TRBD2 (6 bases). The V gene lost 2 bases and the J gene lost 2 bases, with 13 bases spanning the gap. The germline CDR1 and CDR2 sequences are KGHSH and LQKENI. The CDR3 is 15 amino acids. Written as DNA, the CDR3 is TGTGCCAGCTCACCAAGGACGGGGGACCCCTACGAGCAGTACTTC. Translating gives CASSPRTGDPYEQYF.

The rearrangement uses TRBV7-2 and TRBJ1-2; 10 nucleotides line up with TRBD1. Germline trimming cut 5 bases from V and 5 bases from J; bases unmatched to any gene: 8. Germline loops: CDR1 SGHTA, CDR2 FQGNSA. The CDR3 totals 15 residues. CDR3 amino acids: CASSPRQGARYGYTF. The CDR3 DNA reads TGTGCCAGCAGCCCCCGACAGGGGGCGCGTTATGGCTACACCTTC.

The chain couples TRBV11-3 to TRBJ2-1, with 8 positions matching TRBD2. Per germline, CDR1 SGHNT and CDR2 YENEEA. Losses at the gene ends were 4 bases for V and 10 bases for J; bases not matched to a gene: 12. The CDR3 runs 15 residues. The CDR3 loop reads CASSSFEGLDSEQFF. The DNA of the CDR3 is TGTGCCAGCAGCTCTTTTGAGGGACTAGATAGCGAGCAGTTCTTC.

This chain links TRBV10-3 with TRBJ1-1, with 8 bases matching TRBD1. V trimming: 9 bases; J trimming: 2 bases; junction bases outside the gene matches: 5. The CDR3 extends over 13 amino acids. The germline V gene has CDR1 ENHRY and CDR2 SYGVKD. CDR3 in amino acids: CAIDQGANTEAFF. CDR3 sequence (DNA): TGTGCCATAGACCAGGGGGCCAACACTGAAGCTTTCTTT.

In this sample, this clone turned up once. The CDR3 region is CASRSGTGSYNEKLFF. The DNA of the CDR3 is TGTGCCAGCAGGTCCGGGACAGGGTCCTACAATGAAAAACTGTTTTTT. The chain has TRBV5-8 and TRBJ1-4; 9 nucleotides align to TRBD1. Unmatched junction bases numbered 10, after V lost 5 bases and J lost 5 bases. The CDR3 has 16 residues. Germline CDR1 is SGHTS and CDR2 is YDEGEE.

The chain couples TRBV10-2 to TRBJ2-5, with 8 bases that match TRBD1. The CDR3 sequence is 15 residues long. Per germline, CDR1 WSHSY and CDR2 SAAADI. V was pared by 3 bases and J by 5 bases, with 8 bases of the junction left unmatched. CDR3 sequence reads: CASSDTAGGGETQYF. CDR3 coding DNA: TGCGCCAGCAGTGATACGGCAGGGGGCGGCGAGACCCAGTACTTC.

In its sample, this clone was seen once. V and J are TRBV11-2 and TRBJ1-3; the D is unclear. CDR1 and CDR2 from the germline V gene are SGHAT and FQNNGV. This CDR3 spans 16 amino acids. Deletions cut 5 bases from V and 3 bases from J, with 17 bases between. The CDR3 bases are TGTGCCAGCAGCCACTACGAGGGAAGGGTTGGAAACACCATATATTTT. This sequence encodes CASSHYEGRVGNTIYF.